Following are 19 T cell receptor beta chains from one sample sequenced in a study of T cell repertoires in cytomegalovirus infection. Each CDR3 protein gets one entry after TCRdb re-called the reads with MiXCR. The table shows about 460,000 distinct CDR3 sequences, with over 9% occurring only once. The sequencing input was PBMCs. The receptors were sampled from a human donor in good health (CMV status not recorded). Some clones in this sample may be carry-over from other donors' samples.

This clonotype has at least ten counts. The CDR3 reads CASSPRQGATSGRASARLYYEQYF. The CDR3 nucleotides read TGTGCCAGCAGCCCTCGACAGGGGGCCACTAGCGGGAGGGCTAGCGCCAGACTCTACTACGAGCAGTACTTC. V and J are TRBV7-4 and TRBJ2-7, with 13 bases that match TRBD2. The CDR3 consists of 24 residues. With V trimmed by 5 bases and J by 3 bases, 31 bases remained unmatched. The germline V gene has CDR1 SGHVT and CDR2 SQSDAQ.

This clonotype has a count of ten or more. V and J are TRBV7-6 and TRBJ2-2; tentatively, D is TRBD2 (6 bases). CDR3 size: 17 residues. Germline assignment: CDR1 SGHVS and CDR2 FNYEAQ. Between the trimmed V and J ends, which lost 3 bases and 4 bases, there was a span of 18 bases. In DNA, the CDR3 is TGTGCCAGCAGCTTGGTATCGGGACTGCGAGCCACCGGGGAGCTGTTTTTT. Translated, it gives CASSLVSGLRATGELFF.

This clonotype was counted at least ten times. V and J are TRBV15 and TRBJ1-2; the D is unclear. The V end was cut by 5 bases, the J end by 0 bases, with 10 bases between. The germline gives CDR1 LNHNV, CDR2 YYDKDF (reference sequence). This CDR3 comprises 14 residues. The CDR3 sequence: CATSGHGPNYGYTF. In DNA, the CDR3 is TGTGCCACCAGCGGGCATGGTCCTAACTATGGCTACACCTTC.

This clonotype showed up just a few times. The rearrangement uses TRBV28 and TRBJ1-2; D is undetermined. The germline gives CDR1 MDHEN, CDR2 SYDVKM. This CDR3 region has 12 residues. V was cut by 7 bases and J by 2 bases, with 8 bases left in between. CDR3 sequence: CASIDTNYGYTF. DNA for the CDR3: TGTGCCAGCATCGACACGAACTATGGCTACACCTTC.

The chain employs TRBV7-3 and TRBJ1-1; D unclear. The germline V gene has CDR1 SGHTA and CDR2 FQGTGA. Trimming left V 5 bases short and J 3 bases short, with 16 bases between. The CDR3 totals 15 residues. CDR3 sequence reads: CASSRSRVDYTEAFF. The CDR3 DNA reads as TGTGCCAGCAGCCGGTCCCGGGTGGACTACACTGAAGCTTTCTTT.

This clonotype occurred many times. The chain combines TRBV12-3 or TRBV12-4 with TRBJ2-3; D remains unclear. The CDR3 length is 14 residues. Between the trimmed V and J ends, which lost 6 bases and 3 bases, there was a span of 13 bases. The CDR3, as DNA: TGTGCCAGCAGCGTAGGATATGATACAGATACGCAGTATTTT. Its translation is CASSVGYDTDTQYF.

This clonotype has just a few counts. The rearrangement uses TRBV6-6 and TRBJ2-2; TRBD2 is a possible D gene (5 bases). Germline lookup yields CDR1 MNHNY and CDR2 SVGAGI (reference sequence). CDR3 size: 11 residues. CDR3 loop: CAAEEAGELFF. The CDR3 DNA follows: TGTGCTGCGGAGGAGGCCGGGGAGCTGTTTTTT.

In this sample, this clonotype turned up many times. This chain links TRBV5-1 with TRBJ2-7; 9 bases map to TRBD2. CDR1 is SGHRS and CDR2 is YFSETQ in the germline V gene. This CDR3 has 15 amino acids. V gave up 1 base and J gave up 5 bases; unmatched junction bases: 7. CDR3 protein: CASSLSLGGRDEQYF. The CDR3 region has the DNA TGCGCCAGCAGCTTGAGTTTAGGCGGGAGGGACGAGCAGTACTTC.

The table lists this clonotype with many counts. The rearrangement joins TRBV18 to TRBJ2-3, with D possibly being TRBD2 (6 bases). The ends were cut back, 1 base at V and 2 bases at J, with 13 bases in the middle. Germline V gene sequence: CDR1 KGHSH, CDR2 LQKENI. The CDR3 has 16 amino acids. In nucleotides, the CDR3 is TGTGCCAGCTCACCACGGCGGGGATTAATCACAGATACGCAGTATTTT. This gives the protein CASSPRRGLITDTQYF.

Details on this clonotype: A much larger clone differs from this one at a single base, so this may be a read error. The chain combines TRBV11-3 with TRBJ2-1, with 10 bases matching TRBD2. This CDR3 contains 15 residues. Per the germline V gene, CDR1 is SGHNT and CDR2 is YENEEA. V trimming: 4 bases; J trimming: 6 bases; junction bases outside the gene matches: 6. The CDR3, as DNA: TGTGCCAGCAGCTCAACGGTAGCGGGGGGCAATGAGCAGTTCTTC. This translates into CASSSTVAGGNEQFF. Full variable domain (missing parts from reference TRBV11-3 and TRBJ2-1): EAGVVQSPRYKIIEKKQPVAFWCNPISGHNTLYWYLQNLGQGPELLIRYENEEAVDDSQLPKDRFSAERLKGVDSTLKIQPAELGDSAVYLCASSSTVAGGNEQFFGPGTRLTVL.

This clonotype was counted ten times or more. This chain connects TRBV28 to TRBJ2-5; D remains ambiguous. Between the trimmed V and J ends, which lost 2 bases and 2 bases, there was a span of 9 bases. The CDR3 extends over 14 amino acids. The germline V gene has CDR1 MDHEN and CDR2 SYDVKM. CDR3 coding DNA: TGTGCCAGCAGTTTACAGTCAGCGCAAGAGACCCAGTACTTC. Protein product: CASSLQSAQETQYF.

This clonotype was observed a few times. The chain employs TRBV10-3 and TRBJ1-4; no clear D. Per germline, CDR1 ENHRY and CDR2 SYGVKD. Trimming cost V 5 bases and J 8 bases, with 12 bases left between them. CDR3 length: 13 amino acids. The CDR3 spells CAISPNGGEKLFF. The CDR3 nucleotides read TGTGCCATCAGTCCTAACGGCGGGGAAAAACTGTTTTTT.

This clonotype was observed at least ten times. J is TRBJ2-5 and V is TRBV7-3; D not resolved. V was shortened by 5 bases and J by 7 bases, with 11 bases between the two germline ends. The CDR3 length is 12 residues. Per the germline V gene, CDR1 is SGHTA and CDR2 is FQGTGA. In DNA, the CDR3 is TGTGCCAGCAGCCTACCCCTGGGGACCCAGTACTTC. Its protein is CASSLPLGTQYF.

This clonotype occurred a few times. The chain has TRBV18 and TRBJ1-6; D is possibly TRBD1 (6 bases). Germline loops: CDR1 KGHSH, CDR2 LQKENI. V gave up 3 bases and J gave up 3 bases, with 9 bases separating them. This CDR3 has 15 residues. The CDR3 coding sequence is TGTGCCAGCTCACCGGCAGGGGACTATAATTCACCCCTCCACTTT. Its translation: CASSPAGDYNSPLHF.

This clonotype was found many times. The rearrangement links TRBV6-1 to TRBJ2-3; the match to TRBD2 covers 14 bases. The V gene's germline CDR1 is MNHNS and CDR2 SASEGT. Germline trimming cut 6 bases from V and 1 base from J; bases unmatched to any gene: 3. The CDR3 covers 16 residues. CDR3 sequence reads: CASRRGLAGGTDTQYF. Written as DNA, the CDR3 is TGTGCCAGCAGGAGGGGACTAGCGGGGGGCACAGATACGCAGTATTTT.

This clonotype was seen repeatedly, ten times or more. This sequence joins TRBV10-3 and TRBJ2-5; perhaps TRBD1 as D (5 bases). The germline gives CDR1 ENHRY, CDR2 SYGVKD. The CDR3 has 14 amino acids. Trimming shortened V by 0 bases and J by 1 base, and 6 bases separated the two germline ends. The CDR3 bases are TGTGCCATCAGTGAGTCGACAGCCCAAGAGACCCAGTACTTC. Amino acids: CAISESTAQETQYF.

The rearrangement links TRBV5-4 to TRBJ2-7, with no clear D. This CDR3 has 16 residues. Germline V CDR1 and CDR2: SGHNT, YYREEE (reference sequence). Trimming cost V 4 bases and J 0 bases, with 17 bases left between them. The chain's CDR3 is CASSLDGRAPSYEQYF. In nucleotides, the CDR3 is TGTGCCAGCAGCCTCGATGGACGGGCACCCTCCTACGAGCAGTACTTC. The variable domain in full, completed from reference TRBV5-4 and TRBJ2-7, reads ETGVTQSPTHLIKTRGQQVTLRCSSQSGHNTVSWYQQALGQGPQFIFQYYREEENGRGNFPPRFSGLQFPNYSSELNVNALELDDSALYLCASSLDGRAPSYEQYFGPGTRLTVT.

This clonotype was seen many times. The V gene is TRBV4-1, the J gene TRBJ2-7, with 10 bases aligning to TRBD2. Germline V gene lookup returns CDR1 MGHRA and CDR2 YSYEKL. The V segment lost 1 base and the J segment 0 bases; nucleotides outside the gene matches: 3. This CDR3 is built from 16 residues. In DNA form, the CDR3 reads TGCGCCAGCAGCCAAGTGGTAGCGGGGGGCTCCTACGAGCAGTACTTC. This codes for CASSQVVAGGSYEQYF.

The V call is TRBV27, the J call TRBJ1-5; weak D call: TRBD1 (6 bases). CDR1 and CDR2 (germline): MNHEY, SMNVEV (reference sequence). V was clipped by 6 bases and J by 5 bases, with 11 bases between them. This CDR3 spans 13 amino acids. The CDR3 coding sequence is TGTGCCAGCAGCACAGGGCCCTATCAGCCCCAGCATTTT. It translates to CASSTGPYQPQHF.